The 26 T cell receptor beta chains reported below all come from one sample, sequenced in a study of regulatory T cells. Findings of the study overall: Hydrophobic residues at CDR3 positions 6 and 7 were enriched in conventional CD4+ T cells of CD3G-deficient patients.

These receptors' antigens are unknown. The primer mix had 52 TRBV and 13 TRBJ primers. Generated by immunoSEQ multiplex PCR, the TCRdb table keeps only in-frame clones and is missing some. The sample has about 18,000 clones, about 79% seen once. Material: conventional CD4+ T cells sorted from blood. All receptors come from a person aged 30-39 years with CD3G deficiency.

The rearrangement uses TRBV28 and TRBJ2-5; no clear D gene. Trimming took 4 bases from V and 11 from J, leaving 11 bases between them. This CDR3 has 11 amino acids. CDR1 and CDR2 (germline): MDHEN, SYDVKM. The chain's CDR3 is CASSYSYKQYF. DNA of the CDR3: TGTGCCAGCAGTTATTCTTATAAGCAGTACTTC.

The rearrangement links TRBV28 to TRBJ1-1, with 9 bases matching TRBD1. The CDR3 totals 17 residues. Losses at the gene ends were 2 bases for V and 4 bases for J; bases not matched to a gene: 11. The V gene's germline CDR1 is MDHEN and CDR2 SYDVKM. CDR3 DNA sequence: TGTGCCAGCAGTTTAATAGGAGGACAGGGGCCGACCACTGAAGCTTTCTTT. This encodes CASSLIGGQGPTTEAFF.

The V and J genes are TRBV28 and TRBJ1-5; D is possibly TRBD1 (5 bases). The V gene lost 4 bases and the J gene lost 4 bases, with 14 bases spanning the gap. The CDR3 runs 15 residues. The V gene's germline CDR1 is MDHEN and CDR2 SYDVKM. DNA for the CDR3: TGTGCCAGCAGTTCCCCGAGGACATTTAATCAGCCCCAGCATTTT. This encodes CASSSPRTFNQPQHF.

The rearrangement uses TRBV18 and TRBJ2-3, with no clear D. V was trimmed by 3 bases and J by 5 bases, leaving 9 bases between them. CDR1 is KGHSH, CDR2 LQKENI, per germline. The CDR3 covers 13 residues. This CDR3 is CASSPNGRDTQYF. In nucleotides, the CDR3 is TGTGCCAGCTCACCCAATGGCCGAGATACGCAGTATTTT.

The chain links TRBV28 to TRBJ1-2; D is unresolved. Germline lookup yields CDR1 MDHEN and CDR2 SYDVKM. The CDR3 loop spans 12 amino acids. The V end was cut by 4 bases, the J end by 7 bases, with 10 bases between. The CDR3 loop reads CASSSPISGYTF. In DNA, the CDR3 is TGTGCCAGCAGTTCCCCCATAAGTGGCTACACCTTC.

The rearrangement joins TRBV28 to TRBJ1-5; D not certain. Germline CDR1 is MDHEN and CDR2 is SYDVKM. The CDR3 is made up of 14 amino acids. The ends were cut back, 2 bases at V and 4 bases at J, with 9 bases in the middle. CDR3 protein: CASSLMGGNQPQHF. In DNA form, the CDR3 reads TGTGCCAGCAGTTTAATGGGAGGGAATCAGCCCCAGCATTTT.

The chain is built from TRBV5-1 and TRBJ2-2; 8 positions agree with TRBD1. V lost 0 bases and J lost 0; bases outside the gene matches: 1. The CDR3 spans 16 residues. CDR1 SGHRS and CDR2 YFSETQ come from the germline V gene. The CDR3 spells CASSLGQGSNTGELFF. The CDR3 DNA reads TGCGCCAGCAGCTTGGGACAGGGGTCGAACACCGGGGAGCTGTTTTTT.

The chain joins TRBV19 to TRBJ2-2; D unclear. V was shortened by 3 bases and J by 2 bases, with 4 bases between the two germline ends. This CDR3 has 13 residues. The V gene's germline CDR1 is LNHDA and CDR2 SQIVND (reference sequence). CDR3 nucleotides: TGTGCCAGTAGTATTCAAAACACCGGGGAGCTGTTTTTT. It encodes CASSIQNTGELFF.

The rearrangement joins TRBV5-1 to TRBJ1-5, with 10 positions matching TRBD1. Germline CDR1 and CDR2: SGHRS and YFSETQ. This CDR3 comprises 21 residues. Unmatched junction bases numbered 22, after V lost 7 bases and J lost 0 bases. The CDR3: CASLTRDRGPKGIYSNQPQHF. CDR3 in DNA: TGCGCCAGCTTAACCCGGGACAGGGGTCCGAAGGGAATTTATAGCAATCAGCCCCAGCATTTT.

The gene calls are TRBV5-1 and TRBJ2-1; TRBD1 is a possible D gene (5 bases). Trimming left V 4 bases short and J 1 base short, with 12 bases between. This CDR3 is 15 amino acids long. Germline V CDR1 and CDR2: SGHRS, YFSETQ. The CDR3 here is CASSAQGGSYNEQFF. CDR3 DNA: TGCGCCAGCAGCGCTCAGGGCGGATCCTACAATGAGCAGTTCTTC.

The gene calls are TRBV7-9 and TRBJ1-2; D not certain. Trimming removed 2 bases from V and 6 bases from J, with 10 bases in between. The length of the CDR3 is 13 residues. The germline V gene encodes CDR1 SEHNR and CDR2 FQNEAQ (reference sequence). As DNA, the CDR3 is TGTGCCAGCAGCTTATGGGGAGCAGATGGCTACACCTTC. Its translation is CASSLWGADGYTF. The variable domain in full, completed from reference TRBV7-9 and TRBJ1-2, reads DTGVSQNPRHKITKRGQNVTFRCDPISEHNRLYWYRQTLGQGPEFLTYFQNEAQLEKSRLLSDRFSAERPKGSFSTLEIQRTEQGDSAMYLCASSLWGADGYTFGSGTRLTVV.

V usage is TRBV5-1 and J usage is TRBJ2-3; D ambiguous. In germline, CDR1 is SGHRS, CDR2 YFSETQ. The length of the CDR3 is 17 residues. V lost 0 bases to trimming and J lost 3 bases, with 17 bases between them. The CDR3 region is CASSLVRGTELTDTQYF. CDR3 bases: TGCGCCAGCAGCTTGGTTCGTGGTACAGAACTTACAGATACGCAGTATTTT.

The V and J genes are TRBV6-1 and TRBJ2-7; D might be TRBD1 or TRBD2, each matching 5 bases. CDR1 MNHNS and CDR2 SASEGT come from the germline V gene. This CDR3 is built from 14 residues. Trimming removed 4 bases at V and 6 bases at J, with 16 bases between. As DNA, the CDR3 is TGTGCCAGCAGTGGGAAGGGACGGCTGGGCGAGCAGTACTTC. It specifies CASSGKGRLGEQYF.

This clone appeared once. The chain couples TRBV7-9 to TRBJ2-1, with D unresolved. V dropped 2 bases and J dropped 0 bases, with 11 bases sitting between them. Germline V lookup: CDR1 SEHNR, CDR2 FQNEAQ (reference sequence). This CDR3 is 16 amino acids long. CDR3 nucleotide sequence: TGTGCCAGCAGCTTAAAAGGGAAAACCTCCTACAATGAGCAGTTCTTC. This translates into CASSLKGKTSYNEQFF.

Only a few counts were recorded for this clone. The chain carries TRBV6-1 and TRBJ1-5, with unresolved D. Trimming left V 8 bases short and J 6 bases short, with 14 bases between. Per germline, CDR1 MNHNS and CDR2 SASEGT. The CDR3 has 13 residues. The CDR3 coding sequence is TGTGCCAGCGCTAATTTTCTGAGTCAGCCCCAGCATTTT. Translated: CASANFLSQPQHF.

The gene calls are TRBV28 and TRBJ1-1; possibly TRBD1 for D (5 bases). Trimming took 4 bases from V and 4 from J, leaving 10 bases between them. Germline-derived CDR1 and CDR2 are MDHEN and SYDVKM. This CDR3 comprises 13 residues. As DNA, the CDR3 is TGTGCCAGCAGTTGGGGCAGACTCACTGAAGCTTTCTTT. This gives the protein CASSWGRLTEAFF.

Points on this clone: Other DNA sequences in the sample encode the same CDR3. The rearrangement links TRBV5-1 to TRBJ2-2; D is possibly TRBD1 (5 bases). In germline, CDR1 is SGHRS, CDR2 YFSETQ. This CDR3 region has 15 residues. The ends were cut back, 0 bases at V and 2 bases at J, with 8 bases in the middle. The chain's CDR3 is CASSLGQGNTGELFF. The DNA for the CDR3 is TGCGCCAGCAGCTTGGGGCAGGGAAACACCGGGGAGCTGTTTTTT.

This clone was found a few times. The gene calls are TRBV5-1 and TRBJ1-2; D may be TRBD1 (5 bases). The CDR3 runs 14 residues. The germline CDR1 and CDR2 sequences are SGHRS and YFSETQ. V lost 5 bases and J lost 4, with 15 bases in between. The CDR3 nucleotides are TGCGCCAGCAGTTTAGACAGTCCCGTCTATGGCTACACCTTC. Translation: CASSLDSPVYGYTF.

The rearrangement joins TRBV18 to TRBJ1-6; possibly TRBD1 for D (6 bases). The V end lost 5 bases, the J end lost 7 bases, and 18 bases lay between the germline ends. Germline CDR1 is KGHSH and CDR2 is LQKENI. The CDR3 covers 16 residues. In DNA form, the CDR3 reads TGTGCCAGCTCATCCGGGACAACGCTCTCAAATTCACCCCTCCACTTT. Amino acid sequence: CASSSGTTLSNSPLHF.

The chain combines TRBV7-9 with TRBJ2-3; D possibly corresponds to TRBD1 (6 bases). Trimming took 2 bases from V and 4 from J, leaving 10 bases between them. Per germline, CDR1 SEHNR and CDR2 FQNEAQ (reference sequence). This CDR3 region has 14 residues. The CDR3 sequence is CASSLRGGADTQYF. The CDR3 bases are TGTGCCAGCAGCTTAAGAGGGGGTGCAGATACGCAGTATTTT.

The rearrangement links TRBV18 to TRBJ1-1; D is ambiguous. The germline V gene has CDR1 KGHSH and CDR2 LQKENI. The length of the CDR3 is 14 residues. The V end lost 4 bases, the J end lost 6 bases, and 15 bases lay between the germline ends. CDR3 DNA: TGTGCCAGCTCACTCTCCGACACCGCGTCTGAAGCTTTCTTT. This codes for CASSLSDTASEAFF.

V usage is TRBV11-2 and J usage is TRBJ1-1, with TRBD1 matching over 9 bases. The CDR3 contains 15 residues. Germline V gives CDR1 SGHAT, CDR2 FQNNGV. V dropped 5 bases and J dropped 6; count of bases not matched to a gene: 10. The CDR3 DNA reads as TGTGCCAGCAGCCTCGCCGGGACAGGGAGGGCTGAAGCTTTCTTT. It specifies CASSLAGTGRAEAFF.

The chain couples TRBV10-2 to TRBJ1-2; the D is unclear. The CDR3 has 14 residues. The germline V gene encodes CDR1 WSHSY and CDR2 SAAADI. V was clipped by 6 bases and J by 2 bases, with 13 bases between them. This CDR3 is CASRPEGVNYGYTF. Here the CDR3 DNA reads TGCGCCAGCAGGCCGGAGGGAGTCAACTATGGCTACACCTTC.

The J gene is TRBJ2-6, the V gene TRBV10-3; a weak D match, TRBD2 (6 bases). Germline V gene data show CDR1 as ENHRY and CDR2 as SYGVKD. This CDR3 is 14 amino acids long. V gave up 8 bases and J gave up 4 bases, with 12 bases separating them. The DNA for the CDR3 is TGTGCCATCGAGAAAAGCGGGGGGGCCAACGTCCTGACTTTC. As protein: CAIEKSGGANVLTF.

This chain joins TRBV29-1 and TRBJ2-5; 9 bases are a match to TRBD2. Trimming at V came to 4 bases and at J to 5 bases, leaving 14 bases not matched to a gene. The length of the CDR3 is 16 residues. Germline CDR1 and CDR2: SQVTM and ANQGSEA. CDR3 in amino acids: CSVAPGVAGVQETQYF. The CDR3 DNA is TGCAGCGTTGCCCCGGGGGTAGCGGGAGTTCAGGAGACCCAGTACTTC.

The rearrangement links TRBV27 to TRBJ1-1, with D uncertain. V was shortened by 6 bases and J by 4 bases, with 6 bases between the two germline ends. CDR1 is MNHEY and CDR2 is SMNVEV in the germline V gene (reference sequence). This CDR3 has 11 amino acids. This CDR3 is CASRRTTEAFF. CDR3 nucleotide sequence: TGTGCCAGCAGGAGGACCACTGAAGCTTTCTTT.